This TCR beta chain came from a study of patients and donors after allogeneic stem cell transplantation. TCRdb fed the RT-PCR reads into MiXCR, producing one record per CDR3 protein. Among 20,000 to 30,000 distinct CDR3 sequences listed, less than 45% were seen once. Germline V CDR1 and CDR2: DFQATT, SNEGSKA (reference sequence). This CDR3 is 15 amino acids long. Trimming removed 0 bases at V and 4 bases at J, with 15 bases between. This clonotype was detected only a few times. The source is a human donor who was either an allogeneic HSCT recipient or a stem cell or donor lymphocyte infusion donor (not recorded which). It is not recorded whose cells these are; they may come from a transplant donor. Sequencing was carried out using blood, either unsorted or a sorted T cell fraction (not recorded which). The genes are TRBV20-1 and TRBJ1-1, with unresolved D. In DNA form, the CDR3 reads TGCAGTGCTAGAGATCTCCAAGGCCTGGGCACTGAAGCTTTCTTT. Encoded protein: CSARDLQGLGTEAFF.